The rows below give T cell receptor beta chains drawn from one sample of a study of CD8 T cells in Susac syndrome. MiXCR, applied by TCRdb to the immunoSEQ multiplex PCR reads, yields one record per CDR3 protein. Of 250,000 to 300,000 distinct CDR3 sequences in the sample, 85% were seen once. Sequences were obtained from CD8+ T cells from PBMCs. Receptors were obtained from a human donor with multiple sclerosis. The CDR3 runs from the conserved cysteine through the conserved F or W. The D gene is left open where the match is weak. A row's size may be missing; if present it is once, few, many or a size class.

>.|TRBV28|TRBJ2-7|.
CASSDSSSYEQYF
TGTGCCAGCAGTGACAGTAGCTCCTACGAGCAGTACTTC
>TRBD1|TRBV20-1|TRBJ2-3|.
CSAMKTGGVGTDTQYF
TGCAGTGCGATGAAAACAGGGGGAGTGGGCACAGATACGCAGTATTTT
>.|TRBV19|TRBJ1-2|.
CASTLSGHPNYGYTF
TGTGCCAGTACCCTATCGGGACACCCCAACTATGGCTACACCTTC
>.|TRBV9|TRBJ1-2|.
CASRQGHGYTF
TGTGCCAGCAGGCAGGGACATGGCTACACCTTC
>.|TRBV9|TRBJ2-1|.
CASSVNGNNEQFF
TGTGCCAGCAGCGTAAACGGGAACAATGAGCAGTTCTTC
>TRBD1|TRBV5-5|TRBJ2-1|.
CASNFAGGVYNEQFF
TGTGCCAGCAACTTCGCAGGGGGCGTCTACAATGAGCAGTTCTTC
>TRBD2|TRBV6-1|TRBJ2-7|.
CASSEVAGVGEQYF
TGTGCCAGCAGTGAAGTAGCGGGAGTTGGGGAGCAGTACTTC
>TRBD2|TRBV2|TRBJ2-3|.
CASSGGTLTDTQYF
TGTGCCAGCAGCGGGGGGACCCTAACAGATACGCAGTATTTT
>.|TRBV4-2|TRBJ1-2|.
CASSQEAQTARYGYTF
TGTGCCAGCAGCCAAGAGGCTCAAACAGCGAGGTATGGCTACACCTTC
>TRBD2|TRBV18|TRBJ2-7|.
CASSPQPGLVAYEQYF
TGTGCCAGCTCACCGCAGCCGGGACTAGTAGCCTACGAGCAGTACTTC
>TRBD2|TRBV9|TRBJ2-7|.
CASSAGPAGGAYEQYF
TGTGCCAGCAGCGCCGGTCCAGCGGGAGGCGCCTACGAGCAGTACTTC
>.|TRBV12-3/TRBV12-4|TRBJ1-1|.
CASSLNSLNTEAFF
TGTGCCAGCAGTTTGAACAGTCTCAACACTGAAGCTTTCTTT
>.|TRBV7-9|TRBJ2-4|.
CASSPSPGALIQYF
TGTGCCAGCAGCCCTTCACCGGGAGCGCTCATTCAGTACTTC
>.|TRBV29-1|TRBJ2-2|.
CSVEEISGLSHTGELFF
TGCAGCGTTGAAGAAATCTCGGGACTGAGCCACACCGGGGAGCTGTTTTTT
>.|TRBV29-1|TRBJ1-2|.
CSDAHVSYTF
TGCAGCGACGCCCATGTGAGCTACACCTTC
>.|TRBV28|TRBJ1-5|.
CASIPEQGSGNQPQHF
TGTGCCAGCATTCCCGAACAGGGCTCTGGGAATCAGCCCCAGCATTTT
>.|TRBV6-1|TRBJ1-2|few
CAAGGYTF
TGTGCCGCCGGTGGCTACACCTTC
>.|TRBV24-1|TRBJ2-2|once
CATSDLAGRRTGELFF
TGTGCCACCAGTGATTTGGCCGGCAGACGGACCGGGGAGCTGTTTTTT
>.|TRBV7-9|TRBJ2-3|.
CASSTRDGARADTQYF
TGTGCCAGCAGCACTCGGGACGGGGCGAGGGCAGATACGCAGTATTTT
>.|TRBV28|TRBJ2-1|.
CASSLAWEGYNEQFF
TGTGCCAGCAGCTTGGCCTGGGAAGGCTACAATGAGCAGTTCTTC
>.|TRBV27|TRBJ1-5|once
CASTTGGNQPQHF
TGTGCCAGCACCACTGGGGGGAATCAGCCCCAGCATTTT
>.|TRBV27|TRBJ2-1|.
CASSSNHLAPYNEQFF
TGTGCCAGCAGTTCGAACCATCTAGCGCCCTACAATGAGCAGTTCTTC
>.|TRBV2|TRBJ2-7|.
CASRHLGVEEQYF
TGTGCCAGCCGACATCTTGGGGTTGAGGAGCAGTACTTC
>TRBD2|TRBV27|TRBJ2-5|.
CASSESAGGRTQYF
TGTGCCAGCAGTGAATCAGCGGGGGGGAGGACCCAGTACTTC
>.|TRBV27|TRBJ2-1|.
CASSAYSTPYNEQFF
TGTGCCAGCAGTGCCTACTCAACCCCTTACAATGAGCAGTTCTTC
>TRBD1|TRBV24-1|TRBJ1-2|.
CATSDSDRGHGNGYTF
TGTGCCACCAGTGATTCCGACAGGGGGCATGGTAATGGCTACACCTTC
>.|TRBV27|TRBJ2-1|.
CASRRRGSLGSYNEQFF
TGTGCCAGCAGACGAAGGGGGTCCCTGGGCTCCTACAATGAGCAGTTCTTC
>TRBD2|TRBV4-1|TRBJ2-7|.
CASSQIAGRSSYEQYF
TGCGCCAGCAGTCAGATAGCGGGCCGGAGCTCCTACGAGCAGTACTTC
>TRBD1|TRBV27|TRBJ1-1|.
CASSPVQGALVTEAFF
TGTGCCAGCAGCCCAGTACAGGGGGCGTTGGTCACTGAAGCTTTCTTT
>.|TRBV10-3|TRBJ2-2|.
CAISFDTGELFF
TGTGCCATCAGTTTTGACACCGGGGAGCTGTTTTTT
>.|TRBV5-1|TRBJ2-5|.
CASSLRGGETQHF
TGCGCCAGCAGCTTACGCGGCGGGGAGACCCAGCACTTC
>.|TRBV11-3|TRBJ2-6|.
CASSLGGPGANVLTF
TGTGCCAGCAGCTTAGGGGGTCCTGGGGCCAACGTCCTGACTTTC
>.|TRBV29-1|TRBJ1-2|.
CSVETTYGYTF
TGCAGCGTTGAAACCACTTATGGCTACACCTTC
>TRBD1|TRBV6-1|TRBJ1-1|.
CASSPPGTGGRGSFF
TGTGCCAGCAGTCCTCCCGGGACAGGGGGCCGCGGTTCTTTCTTT
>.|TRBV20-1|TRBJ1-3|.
CSAITGNTIYF
TGCAGTGCTATAACAGGAAACACCATATATTTT
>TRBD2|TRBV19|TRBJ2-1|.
CASSISSGRDNEQFF
TGTGCCAGTAGTATCTCTAGCGGGAGGGACAATGAGCAGTTCTTC
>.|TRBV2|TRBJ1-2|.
CASRGAGYTF
TGTGCCAGCAGAGGGGCTGGCTACACCTTC
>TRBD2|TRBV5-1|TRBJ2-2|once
CASSHRLADYTGELFF
TGCGCCAGCAGCCACAGACTAGCGGACTACACCGGGGAGCTGTTTTTT
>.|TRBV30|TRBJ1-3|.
CAFSYGGNTIYF
TGTGCCTTCTCTTACGGCGGAAACACCATATATTTT
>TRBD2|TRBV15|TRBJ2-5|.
CATSRVDGGRQETQYF
TGTGCCACCAGCAGAGTAGATGGCGGGAGACAAGAGACCCAGTACTTC
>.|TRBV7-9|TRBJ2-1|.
CASSGTRGHPHSYNEQFF
TGTGCCAGCAGCGGTACTCGGGGCCACCCCCACTCCTACAATGAGCAGTTCTTC
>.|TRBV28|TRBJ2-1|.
CASSGDGHNEQFF
TGTGCCAGCAGCGGCGATGGGCACAATGAGCAGTTCTTC
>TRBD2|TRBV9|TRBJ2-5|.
CASSVGGRAFKTQYF
TGTGCCAGCAGCGTAGGCGGGAGGGCCTTTAAGACCCAGTACTTC
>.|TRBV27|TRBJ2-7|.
CASSTTTTYEQYF
TGTGCCAGCAGTACCACGACAACATACGAGCAGTACTTC
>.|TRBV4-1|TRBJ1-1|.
CASKPPRRGGNTEAFF
TGCGCCAGCAAGCCGCCCCGGAGAGGGGGGAACACTGAAGCTTTCTTT